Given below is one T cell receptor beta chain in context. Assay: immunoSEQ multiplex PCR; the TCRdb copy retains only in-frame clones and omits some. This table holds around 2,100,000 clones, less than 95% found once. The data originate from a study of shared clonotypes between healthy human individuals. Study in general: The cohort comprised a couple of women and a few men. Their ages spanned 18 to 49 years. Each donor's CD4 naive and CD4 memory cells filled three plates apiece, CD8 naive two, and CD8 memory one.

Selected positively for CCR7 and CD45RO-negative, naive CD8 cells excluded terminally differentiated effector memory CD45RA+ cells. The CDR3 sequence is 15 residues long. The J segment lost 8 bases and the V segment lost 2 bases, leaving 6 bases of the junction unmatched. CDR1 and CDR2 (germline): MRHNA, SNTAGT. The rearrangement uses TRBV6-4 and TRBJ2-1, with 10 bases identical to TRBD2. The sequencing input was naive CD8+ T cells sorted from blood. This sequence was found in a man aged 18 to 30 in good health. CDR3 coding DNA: TGTGCCAGCAGTGACCCAAACCTAGCGGGAGATGAGCAGTTCTTC. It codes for CASSDPNLAGDEQFF.